This is a list of T cell receptor beta chains from one sample in a study of CXCR3-negative and CXCR3-positive naive CD8 T cells. TCRdb re-called the 5' RACE reads and gives one entry per CDR3 protein, without DNA. The sample table includes 150,000 or so distinct CDR3 sequences. The material sequenced was naive CXCR3+ CD8+ T cells from blood. These receptors were taken from a human donor in good health. Some clones in this sample may be carry-over from other donors' samples. CDR3s include the opening cysteine and the closing phenylalanine or tryptophan.

>TRBV9|13|TRBJ1-2
CASSSQPSYGYTF
>TRBV4-2|17|TRBJ2-7
CASSQAGAGGPGYEQYF
>TRBV27|13|TRBJ1-5
CASSSTDRQPQHF
>TRBV19|15|TRBJ2-7
CASSTTSGGLYEQYF
>TRBV7-9|18|TRBJ2-1
CASSLSPMSDRGSNEQFF
>TRBV20-1|14|TRBJ2-1
CSARVAGGYNEQFF
>TRBV7-6|15|TRBJ2-3
CASSLPTGSTDTQYF
>TRBV12-5|19|TRBJ2-1
CASGSPLAGLVTSYNEQFF
>TRBV7-9|14|TRBJ2-4
CASSPNIAKNIQYF
>TRBV20-1|13|TRBJ2-7
CSAPDSGGYEQYF